This TCR beta chain appears in the sequencing data of a study of shared clonotypes between healthy human individuals. Study-level information: Serving as donors were two women and a few men, whose ages spanned 18 to 49.

Replicate PCRs from sorted subsets contained around 200 ng DNA, which is around 30,000 T cell genomes. Produced via immunoSEQ multiplex PCR; TCRdb's table is partial and in-frame only. Here the sample spans 600,000 to 750,000 clones, 55% to 80% being singletons. Study findings and constraints: Of the naive CD4 clonotypes, around 5.2% were shared across a handful of donors. An effect of sequencing depth on clonotype sharing among donors was expected.

V gave up 0 bases and J gave up 3 bases, with 8 bases separating them. The CDR3 consists of 14 residues. CDR1 and CDR2 from the germline V gene are SGHRS and YFSETQ. A word on this clone: The antigen remains unidentified.

This chain uses TRBV5-1 with TRBJ2-3; tentatively, D is TRBD2 (5 bases). The origin of this receptor is a woman in her 30s in good health. Sequencing was carried out using memory CD4+ T cells sorted from blood. Subset: CD45RA-negative fraction. In DNA, the CDR3 is TGCGCCAGCAGCTTGGTAGCGCAAACAGATACGCAGTATTTT. Its protein product is CASSLVAQTDTQYF.